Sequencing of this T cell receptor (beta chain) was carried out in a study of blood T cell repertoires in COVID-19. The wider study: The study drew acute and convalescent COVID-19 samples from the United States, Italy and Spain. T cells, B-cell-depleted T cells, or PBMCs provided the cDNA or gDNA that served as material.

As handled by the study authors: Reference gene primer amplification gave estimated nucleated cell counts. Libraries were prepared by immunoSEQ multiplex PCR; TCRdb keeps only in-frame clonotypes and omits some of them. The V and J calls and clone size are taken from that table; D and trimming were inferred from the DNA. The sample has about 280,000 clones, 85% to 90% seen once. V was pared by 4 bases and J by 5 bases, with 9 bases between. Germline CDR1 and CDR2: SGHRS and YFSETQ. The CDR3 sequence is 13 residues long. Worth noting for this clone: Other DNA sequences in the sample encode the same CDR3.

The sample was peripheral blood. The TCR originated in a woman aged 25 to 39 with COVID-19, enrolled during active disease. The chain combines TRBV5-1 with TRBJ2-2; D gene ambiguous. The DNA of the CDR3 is TGCGCCAGCAGCGTAACAGTGACCGGGGAGCTGTTTTTT. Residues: CASSVTVTGELFF.